The 2 T cell receptor beta chains reported below all come from one sample, sequenced in a study of cytomegalovirus exposure and HLA in healthy donors. It was with 60 Vbeta and 13 Jbeta primers that the PCR ran. Assay: immunoSEQ multiplex PCR; the TCRdb copy retains only in-frame clones and omits some. Of 110,000 to 150,000 clones listed, roughly four fifths were seen once; the top ten hold roughly 4.6%. Sequences were obtained from PBMCs. The receptors were sampled from a woman between 45 and 65 years old in good health and CMV-seronegative.

The genes are TRBV4-2 and TRBJ2-1; D possibly corresponds to TRBD2 (6 bases). There are 14 residues in the CDR3. Germline loops: CDR1 LGHNA, CDR2 YNFKEQ. The germline V and J ends were trimmed by 0 bases and 15 bases, with 18 bases remaining between them. The CDR3 nucleotides read TGTGCCAGCAGCCAAGATGGGCGGAAGGAGGGTCTGTTCTTC. Translating it yields CASSQDGRKEGLFF.

The chain couples TRBV27 to TRBJ2-1; TRBD1 might be the D (8 bases). This CDR3 spans 15 amino acids. Germline V CDR1 and CDR2: MNHEY, SMNVEV (reference sequence). Trimming pared 6 bases from V and 6 bases from J, leaving 18 bases between. The CDR3 coding sequence is TGTGCCAGCAGGGGGGGGACAGGATTTTCCAATGAGCAGTTCTTC. Its protein is CASRGGTGFSNEQFF.